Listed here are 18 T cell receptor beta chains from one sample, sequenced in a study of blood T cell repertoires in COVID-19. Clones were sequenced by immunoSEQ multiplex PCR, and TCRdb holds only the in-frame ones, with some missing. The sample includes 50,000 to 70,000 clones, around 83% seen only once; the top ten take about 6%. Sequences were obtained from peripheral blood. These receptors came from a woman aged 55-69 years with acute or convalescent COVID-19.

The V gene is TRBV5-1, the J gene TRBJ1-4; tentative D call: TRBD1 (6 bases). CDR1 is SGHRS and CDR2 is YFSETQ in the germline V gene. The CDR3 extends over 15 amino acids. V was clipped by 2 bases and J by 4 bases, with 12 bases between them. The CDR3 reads CASSLGQLDNEKLFF. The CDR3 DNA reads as TGCGCCAGCAGCTTAGGACAGCTGGATAATGAAAAACTGTTTTTT.

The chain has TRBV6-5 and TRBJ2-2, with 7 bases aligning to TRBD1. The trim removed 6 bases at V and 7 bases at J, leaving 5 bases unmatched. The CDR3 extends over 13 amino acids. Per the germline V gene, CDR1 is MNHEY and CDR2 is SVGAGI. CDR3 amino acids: CASRRGPGGELFF. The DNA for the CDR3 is TGTGCCAGCAGGAGGGGGCCGGGCGGGGAGCTGTTTTTT.

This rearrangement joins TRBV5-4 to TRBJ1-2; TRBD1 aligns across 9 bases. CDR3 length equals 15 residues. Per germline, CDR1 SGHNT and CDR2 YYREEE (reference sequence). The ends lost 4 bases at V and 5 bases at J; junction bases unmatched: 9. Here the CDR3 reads CASSLGQGGRYGYTF. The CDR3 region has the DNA TGTGCCAGCAGCCTGGGACAGGGTGGCCGTTATGGCTACACCTTC.

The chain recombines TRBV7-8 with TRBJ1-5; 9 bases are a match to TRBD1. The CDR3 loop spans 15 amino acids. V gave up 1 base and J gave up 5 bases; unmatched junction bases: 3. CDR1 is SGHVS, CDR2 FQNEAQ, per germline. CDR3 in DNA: TGTGCCAGCAGCTTAGGACAGGGGGAACATCAGCCCCAGCATTTT. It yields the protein CASSLGQGEHQPQHF.

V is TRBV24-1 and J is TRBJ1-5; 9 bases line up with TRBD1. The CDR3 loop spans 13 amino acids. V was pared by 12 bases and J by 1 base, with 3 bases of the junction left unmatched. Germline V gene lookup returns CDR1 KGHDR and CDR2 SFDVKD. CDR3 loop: CAVGQGSNQPQHF. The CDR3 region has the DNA TGTGCCGTCGGACAGGGGAGCAATCAGCCCCAGCATTTT.

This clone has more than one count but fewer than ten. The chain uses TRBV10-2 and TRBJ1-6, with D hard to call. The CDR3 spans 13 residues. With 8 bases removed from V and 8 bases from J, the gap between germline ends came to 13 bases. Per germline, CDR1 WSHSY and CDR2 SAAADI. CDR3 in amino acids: CASCGGLHSPLHF. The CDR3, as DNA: TGCGCCAGCTGCGGAGGGCTTCATTCACCCCTCCACTTT.

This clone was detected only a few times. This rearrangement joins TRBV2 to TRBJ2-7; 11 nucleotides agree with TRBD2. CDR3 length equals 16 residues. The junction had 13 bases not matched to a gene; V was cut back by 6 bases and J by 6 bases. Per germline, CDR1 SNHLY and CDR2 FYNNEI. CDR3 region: CASRIFSGGDHPEQYF. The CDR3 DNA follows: TGTGCCAGCAGGATTTTTAGCGGGGGGGACCACCCCGAGCAGTACTTC.

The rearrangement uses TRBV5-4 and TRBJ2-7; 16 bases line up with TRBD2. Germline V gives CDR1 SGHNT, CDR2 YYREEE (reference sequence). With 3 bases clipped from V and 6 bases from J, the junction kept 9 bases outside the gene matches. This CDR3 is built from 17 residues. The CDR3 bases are TGTGCCAGCAGCTCCCCCGGGACTAGCGGGGGGGTGGGCGAGCAGTACTTC. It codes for CASSSPGTSGGVGEQYF.

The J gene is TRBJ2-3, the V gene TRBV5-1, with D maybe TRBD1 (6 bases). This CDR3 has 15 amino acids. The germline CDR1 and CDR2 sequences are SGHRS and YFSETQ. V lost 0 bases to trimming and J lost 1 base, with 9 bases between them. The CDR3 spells CASSLGGPGTDTQYF. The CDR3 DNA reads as TGCGCCAGCAGCTTGGGGGGGCCCGGCACAGATACGCAGTATTTT.

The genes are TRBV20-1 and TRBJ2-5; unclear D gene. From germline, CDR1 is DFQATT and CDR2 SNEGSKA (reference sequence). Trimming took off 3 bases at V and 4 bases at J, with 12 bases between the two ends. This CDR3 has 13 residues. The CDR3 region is CSASDNPVETQYF. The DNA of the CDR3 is TGCAGTGCTAGTGATAACCCGGTAGAGACCCAGTACTTC.

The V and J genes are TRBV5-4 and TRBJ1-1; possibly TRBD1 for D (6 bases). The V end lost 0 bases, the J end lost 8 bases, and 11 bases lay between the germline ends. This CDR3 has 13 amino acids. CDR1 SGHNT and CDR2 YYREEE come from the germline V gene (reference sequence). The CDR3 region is CASSLDRQGEAFF. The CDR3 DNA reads TGTGCCAGCAGCTTGGACCGCCAGGGGGAAGCTTTCTTT. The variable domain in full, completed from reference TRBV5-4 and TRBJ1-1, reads ETGVTQSPTHLIKTRGQQVTLRCSSQSGHNTVSWYQQALGQGPQFIFQYYREEENGRGNFPPRFSGLQFPNYSSELNVNALELDDSALYLCASSLDRQGEAFFGQGTRLTVV.

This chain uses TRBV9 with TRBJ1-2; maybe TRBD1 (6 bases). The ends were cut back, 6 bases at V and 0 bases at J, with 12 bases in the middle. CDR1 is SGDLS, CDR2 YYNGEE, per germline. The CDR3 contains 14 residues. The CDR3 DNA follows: TGTGCCAGCAAAAGACAGGAAGCTAACTATGGCTACACCTTC. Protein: CASKRQEANYGYTF.

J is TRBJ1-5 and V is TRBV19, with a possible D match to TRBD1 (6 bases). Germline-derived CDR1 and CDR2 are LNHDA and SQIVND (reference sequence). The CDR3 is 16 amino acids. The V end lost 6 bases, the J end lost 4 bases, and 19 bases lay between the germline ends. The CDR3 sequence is CASRPRGAGENQPQHF. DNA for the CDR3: TGTGCCAGTAGACCCCGGGGGGCAGGGGAAAATCAGCCCCAGCATTTT.

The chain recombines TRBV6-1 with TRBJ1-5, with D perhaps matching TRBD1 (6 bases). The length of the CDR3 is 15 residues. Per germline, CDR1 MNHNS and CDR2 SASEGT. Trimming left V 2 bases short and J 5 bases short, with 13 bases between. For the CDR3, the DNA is TGTGCCAGCAGTGAACCCCCAGAGGGGGATCAGCCCCAGCATTTT. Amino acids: CASSEPPEGDQPQHF.

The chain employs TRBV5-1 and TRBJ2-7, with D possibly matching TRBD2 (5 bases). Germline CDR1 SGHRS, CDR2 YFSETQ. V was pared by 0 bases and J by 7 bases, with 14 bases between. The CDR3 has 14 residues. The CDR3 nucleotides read TGCGCCAGCAGCTTGGGCCAATCATCGGGGGAGCAGTACTTC. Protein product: CASSLGQSSGEQYF.

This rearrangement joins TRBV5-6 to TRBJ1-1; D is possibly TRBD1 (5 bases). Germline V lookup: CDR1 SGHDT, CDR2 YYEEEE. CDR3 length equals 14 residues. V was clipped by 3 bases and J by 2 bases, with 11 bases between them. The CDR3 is CASSWQGSNTEAFF. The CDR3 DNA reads TGTGCCAGCAGCTGGCAGGGTTCTAACACTGAAGCTTTCTTT. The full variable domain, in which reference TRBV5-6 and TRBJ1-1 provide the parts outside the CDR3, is DAGVTQSPTHLIKTRGQQVTLRCSPKSGHDTVSWYQQALGQGPQFIFQYYEEEERQRGNFPDRFSGHQFPNYSSELNVNALLLGDSALYLCASSWQGSNTEAFFGQGTRLTVV.

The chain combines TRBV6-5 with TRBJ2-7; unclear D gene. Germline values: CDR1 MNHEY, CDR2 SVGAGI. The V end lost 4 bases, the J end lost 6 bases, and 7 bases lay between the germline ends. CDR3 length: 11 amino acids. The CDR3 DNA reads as TGTGCCAGCAGTTTATGGGCCGAGCAGTACTTC. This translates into CASSLWAEQYF.

This chain's CDR3 is CASSDGSGTDYGYTF. CDR3 DNA: TGTGCCAGCAGTGACGGATCCGGGACAGACTATGGCTACACCTTC. This sequence joins TRBV6-1 and TRBJ1-2; 7 positions match TRBD1. The J segment lost 3 bases and the V segment lost 3 bases, leaving 7 bases of the junction unmatched. This CDR3 has 15 amino acids. Germline V gene data show CDR1 as MNHNS and CDR2 as SASEGT.